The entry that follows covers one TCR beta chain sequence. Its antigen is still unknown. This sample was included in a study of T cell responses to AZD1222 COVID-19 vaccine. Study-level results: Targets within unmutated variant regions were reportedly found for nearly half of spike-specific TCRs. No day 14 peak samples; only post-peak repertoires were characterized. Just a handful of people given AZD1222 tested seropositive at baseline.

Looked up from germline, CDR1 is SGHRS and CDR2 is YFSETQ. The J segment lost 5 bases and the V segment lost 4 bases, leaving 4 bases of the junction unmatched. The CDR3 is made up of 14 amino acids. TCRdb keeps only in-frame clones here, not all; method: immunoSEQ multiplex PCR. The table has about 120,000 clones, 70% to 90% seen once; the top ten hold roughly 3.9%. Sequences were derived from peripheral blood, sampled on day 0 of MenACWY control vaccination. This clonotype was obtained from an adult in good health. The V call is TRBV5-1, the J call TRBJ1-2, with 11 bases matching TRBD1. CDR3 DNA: TGCGCCAGCAGCCCCGGGGACAGGGGGTATGGCTACACCTTC. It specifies CASSPGDRGYGYTF.